These 21 T cell receptor beta chains were all obtained from the same sample, sequenced in a study of T cell clonality in common variable immunodeficiency. Study-level points and caveats: Common variable immunodeficiency TCR beta sequences reportedly had fewer deletions and N-nucleotide insertions.

Their antigens are not known. Assay: immunoSEQ multiplex PCR; the TCRdb copy retains only in-frame clones and omits some. The counts give about 23,000 clones, none of them seen only once; approximately 10% is held by the top ten. What was sequenced was peripheral blood mononuclear cells. Receptor source: a human donor with common variable immunodeficiency.

This clone was observed a handful of times. The CDR3 is cut off 3 residues early in the read; its end comes from the germline J gene. The chain joins TRBV19 to TRBJ2-5, with 13 bases identical to TRBD2. This CDR3 is built from 17 residues. The germline V gene encodes CDR1 LNHDA and CDR2 SQIVND (reference sequence). V gave up 4 bases and J gave up 0 bases; unmatched junction bases: 5. CDR3 region: CASSKLAGGLDQETQYF. The sequenced CDR3 bases are TGTGCCAGTAGTAAACTAGCGGGGGGGCTAGACCAAGAGACC.

In this sample, this clone turned up a few times. The observed sequence ends 3 residues before the CDR3 terminus, with the missing tail filled in from the germline J gene. V usage is TRBV19 and J usage is TRBJ2-6; maybe TRBD1 (6 bases). With 5 bases removed from V and 0 bases from J, the gap between germline ends came to 14 bases. Germline CDR1 and CDR2: LNHDA and SQIVND (reference sequence). The CDR3 contains 17 residues. The CDR3: CASSSGQYSSGANVLTF. The sequenced CDR3 bases are TGTGCCAGTAGTTCAGGACAGTACAGCTCTGGGGCCAACGTC.

As for this clone: The read finishes 3 residues shy of the CDR3 end, and the germline J gene is used to complete it. The genes are TRBV20-1 and TRBJ1-3; 7 nucleotides agree with TRBD1. V was pared by 0 bases and J by 3 bases, with 5 bases of the junction left unmatched. Germline CDR1 reads DFQATT; CDR2 reads SNEGSKA (reference sequence). The CDR3 is 15 amino acids. The sequenced part of the CDR3 DNA is TGCAGTGCTAGAGAAGGGGGCGCGGGTGGAAACACC. Amino acid sequence: CSAREGGAGGNT. The whole CDR3 protein reads CSAREGGAGGNTIYF.

This clone was recorded at least ten times. The read ends 3 residues early relative to the CDR3; the germline J gene fills the gap. V and J are TRBV18 and TRBJ1-2; tentative D call: TRBD1 (5 bases). CDR1 and CDR2 (germline): KGHSH, LQKENI. V was trimmed by 0 bases and J by 6 bases, leaving 8 bases between them. The CDR3 totals 13 residues. CDR3 bases read: TGTGCCAGCTCACCACCGGGCAGGGATGGC. Its protein product is CASSPPGRDG. The full CDR3 protein is CASSPPGRDGYTF.

This clone was recorded many times. The CDR3 end lies 3 residues beyond the end of the read and is filled in from the germline J gene. V usage is TRBV18 and J usage is TRBJ2-2; 8 bases are shared with TRBD1. Unmatched junction bases numbered 3, after V lost 0 bases and J lost 0 bases. CDR1 is KGHSH and CDR2 is LQKENI in the germline V gene. This CDR3 spans 17 amino acids. This CDR3 is CASSPPLTGANTGELFF. Incomplete CDR3 DNA: TGTGCCAGCTCACCACCGCTGACAGGGGCGAACACCGGGGAG.

This clone came up a few times. Sequencing ends 3 residues short of the CDR3 end; the germline J gene provides the rest. The rearrangement joins TRBV2 to TRBJ2-1; D is perhaps TRBD2 (5 bases). The CDR3 totals 11 residues. The V gene lost 6 bases and the J gene lost 7 bases, with 7 bases spanning the gap. The germline V gene has CDR1 SNHLY and CDR2 FYNNEI. The DNA read from the CDR3 is TGTGCCAGCAGAGGACTTAATGAG. It specifies CASRGLNE. The entire CDR3 reads CASRGLNEQFF.

This clone has a handful of counts. Read coverage stops 3 residues before the CDR3 terminus; the germline J gene supplies the remainder. The chain has TRBV30 and TRBJ1-1, with 7 bases matching TRBD1. CDR3 length equals 15 residues. Germline V gene data show CDR1 as GTSNPN and CDR2 as SVGIG (reference sequence). Trimming cost V 0 bases and J 6 bases; bases outside gene matches: 10. Partial CDR3 DNA: TGTGCCTGGAGTGTACGGGGACAGCTTAGCGCTGAA. This sequence encodes CAWSVRGQLSAE. The whole CDR3 region reads CAWSVRGQLSAEAFF.

This clone turned up a few times. With the read ending 3 residues before the CDR3 end, the germline J gene is used to fill in that end. The chain couples TRBV20-1 to TRBJ2-7; 10 bases fit TRBD2. J was trimmed by 0 bases and V by 7 bases; bases with no gene match: 12. The CDR3 has 16 amino acids. Germline assignment: CDR1 DFQATT and CDR2 SNEGSKA (reference sequence). The CDR3 reads CSVDKIWTSGSYEQYF. CDR3 bases read: TGCAGTGTCGATAAGATATGGACTAGCGGCTCCTACGAG.

In its sample, this clone was seen many times. The read ends 3 residues shy of where the CDR3 ends; the end is completed using the germline J gene. The V and J genes are TRBV2 and TRBJ2-3; D is undetermined. This CDR3 comprises 15 residues. V lost 2 bases, J lost 6 bases, and 15 bases lay in between. Germline CDR1 reads SNHLY; CDR2 reads FYNNEI. The CDR3 sequence: CASSESSIRLDTQYF. CDR3 DNA, as far as it was read: TGTGCCAGCAGTGAAAGTTCCATAAGGTTGGATACG. Using reference TRBV2 and TRBJ2-3 for the parts outside the CDR3, the full variable domain is EPEVTQTPSHQVTQMGQEVILRCVPISNHLYFYWYRQILGQKVEFLVSFYNNEISEKSEIFDDQFSVERPDGSNFTLKIRSTKLEDSAMYFCASSESSIRLDTQYFGPGTRLTVL.

The sample holds many counts of this clone. The sequence runs out 3 residues before the end of the CDR3; the remainder is reconstructed from the germline J gene. The V and J genes are TRBV19 and TRBJ1-1, with D possibly TRBD1 on 5 matching bases. Trimming cost V 7 bases and J 6 bases, with 12 bases left between them. The CDR3 contains 12 residues. CDR1 is LNHDA, CDR2 SQIVND, per germline (reference sequence). CDR3 amino acids: CASKGGVPEAFF. Incomplete CDR3 DNA: TGTGCCAGTAAGGGAGGGGTTCCTGAA.

This clone has a count of ten or more. This CDR3 is CASNGGGNEQFF. Partial CDR3 DNA: TGTGCCAGCAATGGGGGGGGAAATGAG. This chain connects TRBV2 to TRBJ2-1; 7 positions match TRBD2. Read coverage stops 3 residues before the CDR3 terminus; the germline J gene supplies the remainder. Germline CDR1 is SNHLY and CDR2 is FYNNEI. Trimming removed 7 bases from V and 7 bases from J; junction bases left unmatched: 4. The CDR3 is 12 residues long.

Comments on this clone: The sequence runs out 3 residues before the end of the CDR3; the remainder is reconstructed from the germline J gene. The chain has TRBV7-8 and TRBJ2-5; TRBD2 agrees at 10 bases. This CDR3 region has 15 residues. The junction had 11 bases not matched to a gene; V was cut back by 8 bases and J by 5 bases. Looked up from germline, CDR1 is SGHVS and CDR2 is FQNEAQ. CDR3 protein: CASLRQFSGRETQYF. The CDR3 DNA, read in part, is TGTGCCAGCCTCCGACAGTTTAGCGGGAGGGAGACC.

This clone was seen at least ten times. The read ends 3 residues early relative to the CDR3; the germline J gene fills the gap. The chain employs TRBV19 and TRBJ2-1; maybe TRBD2 (6 bases). Trimming shortened V by 5 bases and J by 8 bases, and 10 bases separated the two germline ends. Germline V gene data show CDR1 as LNHDA and CDR2 as SQIVND (reference sequence). CDR3 size: 12 residues. CDR3 DNA (partial): TGTGCCAGTAGTTGGGGCGGGGATGAG. As protein: CASSWGGDE. The whole CDR3 protein is CASSWGGDEQFF.

Concerning this clone: The CDR3 is cut off 3 residues early in the read; its end comes from the germline J gene. The V gene is TRBV5-4, the J gene TRBJ2-5; 10 positions match TRBD1. V gave up 3 bases and J gave up 4 bases; unmatched junction bases: 3. Germline V gives CDR1 SGHNT, CDR2 YYREEE (reference sequence). The CDR3 consists of 14 residues. This CDR3 is CASSSRDRGETQYF. Incomplete CDR3 DNA: TGTGCCAGCAGCTCCCGGGACAGGGGAGAGACC. Combining the CDR3 with reference TRBV5-4 and TRBJ2-5 gives the whole variable domain ETGVTQSPTHLIKTRGQQVTLRCSSQSGHNTVSWYQQALGQGPQFIFQYYREEENGRGNFPPRFSGLQFPNYSSELNVNALELDDSALYLCASSSRDRGETQYFGPGTRLLVL.

This clone was recorded many times. The observed sequence ends 3 residues before the CDR3 terminus, with the missing tail filled in from the germline J gene. The chain has TRBV5-1 and TRBJ2-3, with 13 bases fitting TRBD2. Trimming cost V 4 bases and J 4 bases; bases outside gene matches: 12. Germline lookup yields CDR1 SGHRS and CDR2 YFSETQ. The CDR3 extends over 18 amino acids. CDR3 amino acids: CASSQQSGLAGLADTQYF. The sequenced CDR3 bases are TGCGCCAGCAGCCAACAGTCGGGACTAGCGGGGTTGGCAGATACG.

This clone has just a few counts. This CDR3 is CASSPTGGMGYTF. CDR3 bases read: TGTGCCAGTAGCCCGACAGGGGGCATGGGC. The chain joins TRBV19 to TRBJ1-2; the match to TRBD1 covers 10 bases. The read stops 3 residues short of the end of the CDR3; the missing end is completed from the germline J gene. Germline assignment: CDR1 LNHDA and CDR2 SQIVND (reference sequence). The length of the CDR3 is 13 residues.

This clone appeared a few times. The part of the CDR3 DNA that was read is TGCAGCGTTCGGACAGACGCCGACGAG. Its translation: CSVRTDADE. The whole CDR3 sequence reads CSVRTDADEQYF. The genes are TRBV29-1 and TRBJ2-7; D is perhaps TRBD1 (6 bases). The CDR3 end falls 3 residues outside the read, so it is completed with the germline J gene. CDR3 length equals 12 residues. Germline CDR1 reads SQVTM; CDR2 reads ANQGSEA. With 5 bases removed from V and 5 bases from J, the gap between germline ends came to 13 bases.

A word on this clone: The read ends 3 residues early relative to the CDR3; the germline J gene fills the gap. The V and J genes are TRBV2 and TRBJ1-2, with 9 bases aligning to TRBD1. Germline CDR1 is SNHLY and CDR2 is FYNNEI. The CDR3 spans 16 residues. CDR3 in amino acids: CASSDSPGQGLGGYTF. The sequenced CDR3 bases are TGTGCCAGCAGTGATTCTCCGGGACAGGGCTTAGGGGGC.

This clone appeared a few times. The CDR3 loop is CSASKTSGVLGREQYF. CDR3 DNA (partial): TGCAGTGCTAGCAAAACTAGCGGGGTCTTGGGGCGCGAG. The rearrangement uses TRBV20-1 and TRBJ2-7; 10 bases are shared with TRBD2. The read comes to an end 3 residues before the CDR3 does, leaving the germline J gene to fill in the end. The CDR3 runs to 16 residues. Germline loops: CDR1 DFQATT, CDR2 SNEGSKA (reference sequence). V trimming: 3 bases; J trimming: 6 bases; junction bases outside the gene matches: 14.

This clone has just a few counts. The CDR3 is cut off 3 residues early in the read; its end comes from the germline J gene. The chain combines TRBV6-1 with TRBJ2-5; D is perhaps TRBD2 (6 bases). CDR1 and CDR2 from the germline V gene are MNHNS and SASEGT. V lost 4 bases, J lost 5 bases, and 14 bases lay in between. The CDR3 length is 14 residues. The CDR3 loop reads CASSVAGRVETQYF. The sequenced part of the CDR3 DNA is TGTGCCAGCAGTGTCGCGGGAAGGGTTGAGACC.

This clone has a count of ten or more. From the germline J gene comes the end of the CDR3, since the read stops 3 residues before it. This chain joins TRBV7-2 and TRBJ2-7, with 8 bases matching TRBD2. Germline loops: CDR1 SGHTA, CDR2 FQGNSA. V lost 5 bases and J lost 0; bases outside the gene matches: 6. This CDR3 is 15 amino acids long. The CDR3 DNA, read in part, is TGTGCCAGCAGCCGCGGGGGGCCCGCCTCCTACGAG. Protein sequence: CASSRGGPASYE. The CDR3 as a whole reads CASSRGGPASYEQYF.